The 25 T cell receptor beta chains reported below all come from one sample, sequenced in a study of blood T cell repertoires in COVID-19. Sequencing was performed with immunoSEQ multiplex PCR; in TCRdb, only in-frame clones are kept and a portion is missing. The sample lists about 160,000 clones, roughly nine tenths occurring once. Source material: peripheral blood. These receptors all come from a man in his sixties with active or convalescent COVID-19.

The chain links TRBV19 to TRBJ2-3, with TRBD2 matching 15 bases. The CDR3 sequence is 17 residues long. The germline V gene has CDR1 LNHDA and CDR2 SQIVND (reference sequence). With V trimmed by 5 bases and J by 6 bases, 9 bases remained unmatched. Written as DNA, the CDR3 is TGTGCCAGTAGTGTTGATGCCGGGACTAGCGGGGGGGATACGCAGTATTTT. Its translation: CASSVDAGTSGGDTQYF.

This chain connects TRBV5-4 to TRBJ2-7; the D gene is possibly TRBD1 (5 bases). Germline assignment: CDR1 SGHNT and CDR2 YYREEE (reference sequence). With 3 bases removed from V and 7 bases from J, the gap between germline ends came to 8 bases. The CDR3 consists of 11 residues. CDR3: CASSSGWEQYF. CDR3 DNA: TGTGCCAGCAGCTCAGGGTGGGAGCAGTACTTC.

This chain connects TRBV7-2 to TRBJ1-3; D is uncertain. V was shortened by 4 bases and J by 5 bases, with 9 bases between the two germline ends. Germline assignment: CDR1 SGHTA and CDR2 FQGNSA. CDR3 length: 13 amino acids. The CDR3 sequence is CASSSGGRNTIYF. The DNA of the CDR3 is TGTGCCAGCAGCTCGGGAGGGAGAAACACCATATATTTT.

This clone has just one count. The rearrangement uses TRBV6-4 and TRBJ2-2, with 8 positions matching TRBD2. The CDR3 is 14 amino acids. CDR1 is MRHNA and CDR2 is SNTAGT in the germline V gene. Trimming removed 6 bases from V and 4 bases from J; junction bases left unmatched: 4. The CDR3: CASSTGTSTGELFF. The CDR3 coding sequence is TGTGCCAGCAGCACCGGGACTAGCACCGGGGAGCTGTTTTTT.

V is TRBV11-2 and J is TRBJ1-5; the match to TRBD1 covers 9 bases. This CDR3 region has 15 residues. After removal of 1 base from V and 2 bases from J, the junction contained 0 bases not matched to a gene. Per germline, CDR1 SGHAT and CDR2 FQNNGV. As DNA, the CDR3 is TGTGCCAGCAGCTTAGGGACAGGGGGCAATCAGCCCCAGCATTTT. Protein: CASSLGTGGNQPQHF.

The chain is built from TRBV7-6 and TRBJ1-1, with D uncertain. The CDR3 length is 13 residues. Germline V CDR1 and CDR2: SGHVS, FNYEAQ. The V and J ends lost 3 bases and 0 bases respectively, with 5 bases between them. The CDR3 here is CASSLAMNTEAFF. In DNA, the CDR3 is TGTGCCAGCAGCTTGGCCATGAACACTGAAGCTTTCTTT.

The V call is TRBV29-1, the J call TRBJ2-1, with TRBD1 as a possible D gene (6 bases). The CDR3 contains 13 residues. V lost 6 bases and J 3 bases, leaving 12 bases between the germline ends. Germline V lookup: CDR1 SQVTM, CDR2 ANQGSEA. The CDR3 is CSVAGQNYNEQFF. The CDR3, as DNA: TGCAGCGTAGCCGGACAGAACTACAATGAGCAGTTCTTC.

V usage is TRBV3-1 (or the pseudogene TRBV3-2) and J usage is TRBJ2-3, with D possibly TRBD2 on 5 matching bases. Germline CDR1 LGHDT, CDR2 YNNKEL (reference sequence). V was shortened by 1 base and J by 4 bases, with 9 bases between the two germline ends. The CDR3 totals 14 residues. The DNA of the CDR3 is TGTGCCAGCAGCCAAGGTAATAGCGCAGATACGCAGTATTTT. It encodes CASSQGNSADTQYF.

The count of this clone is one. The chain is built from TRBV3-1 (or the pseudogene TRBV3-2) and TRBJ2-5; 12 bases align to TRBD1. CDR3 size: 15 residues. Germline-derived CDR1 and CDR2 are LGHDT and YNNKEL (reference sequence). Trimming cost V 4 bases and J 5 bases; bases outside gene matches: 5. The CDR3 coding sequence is TGTGCCAGCAGCCTTGGGACAGGGGGCAGGGAGACCCAGTACTTC. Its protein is CASSLGTGGRETQYF.

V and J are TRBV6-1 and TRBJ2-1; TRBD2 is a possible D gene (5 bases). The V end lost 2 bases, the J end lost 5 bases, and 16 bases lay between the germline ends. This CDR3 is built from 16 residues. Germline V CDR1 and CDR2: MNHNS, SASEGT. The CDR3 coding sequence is TGTGCCAGCAGTGAATCCCTGGCGGGCCTGGACAATGAGCAGTTCTTC. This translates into CASSESLAGLDNEQFF.

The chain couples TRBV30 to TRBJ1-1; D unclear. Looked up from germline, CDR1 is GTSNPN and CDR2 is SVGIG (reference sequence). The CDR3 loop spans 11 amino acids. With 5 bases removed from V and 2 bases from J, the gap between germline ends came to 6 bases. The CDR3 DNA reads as TGTGCCTGGGGGAGAAACACTGAAGCTTTCTTT. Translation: CAWGRNTEAFF.

The CDR3 protein is CASSSDLAFYEQYF. CDR3 nucleotide sequence: TGTGCCAGCAGCTCGGACTTGGCGTTCTACGAGCAGTACTTC. The J gene is TRBJ2-7, the V gene TRBV7-9; weak D call: TRBD2 (5 bases). CDR3 length equals 14 residues. Germline-derived CDR1 and CDR2 are SEHNR and FQNEAQ (reference sequence). Trimming took off 4 bases at V and 3 bases at J, with 13 bases between the two ends. Using reference TRBV7-9 and TRBJ2-7 for the parts outside the CDR3, the full variable domain is DTGVSQNPRHKITKRGQNVTFRCDPISEHNRLYWYRQTLGQGPEFLTYFQNEAQLEKSRLLSDRFSAERPKGSFSTLEIQRTEQGDSAMYLCASSSDLAFYEQYFGPGTRLTVT.

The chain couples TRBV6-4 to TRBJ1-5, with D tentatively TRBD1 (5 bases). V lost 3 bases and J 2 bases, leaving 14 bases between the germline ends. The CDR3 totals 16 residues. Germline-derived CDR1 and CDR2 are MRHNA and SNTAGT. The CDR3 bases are TGTGCCAGCAGTGAAGGACATACCTTAGGCAATCAGCCCCAGCATTTT. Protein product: CASSEGHTLGNQPQHF.

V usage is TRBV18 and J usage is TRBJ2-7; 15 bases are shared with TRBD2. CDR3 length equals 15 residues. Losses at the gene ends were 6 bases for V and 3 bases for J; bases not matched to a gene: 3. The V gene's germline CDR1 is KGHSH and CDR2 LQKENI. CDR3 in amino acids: CASSGLAGGGYEQYF. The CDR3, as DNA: TGTGCCAGCTCGGGACTAGCGGGAGGAGGCTACGAGCAGTACTTC.

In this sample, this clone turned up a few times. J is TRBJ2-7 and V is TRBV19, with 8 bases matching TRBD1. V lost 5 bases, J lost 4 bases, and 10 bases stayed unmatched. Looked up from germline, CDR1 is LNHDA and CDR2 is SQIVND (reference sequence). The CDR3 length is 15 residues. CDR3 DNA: TGTGCCAGTAGTGTATCCCACAGGGGGTTGTACGAGCAGTACTTC. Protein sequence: CASSVSHRGLYEQYF.

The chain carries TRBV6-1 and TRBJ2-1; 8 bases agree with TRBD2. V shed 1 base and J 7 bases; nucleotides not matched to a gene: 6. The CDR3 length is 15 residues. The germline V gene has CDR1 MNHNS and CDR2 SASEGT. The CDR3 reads CASSEEVAGRNEQFF. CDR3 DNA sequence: TGTGCCAGCAGTGAAGAAGTAGCGGGAAGGAATGAGCAGTTCTTC.

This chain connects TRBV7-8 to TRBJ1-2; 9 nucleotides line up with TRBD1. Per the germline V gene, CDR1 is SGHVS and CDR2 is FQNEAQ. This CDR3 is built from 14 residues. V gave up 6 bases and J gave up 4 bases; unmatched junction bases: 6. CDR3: CASRPRQGGYGYTF. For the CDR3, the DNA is TGTGCCAGCAGACCCCGACAGGGGGGCTATGGCTACACCTTC. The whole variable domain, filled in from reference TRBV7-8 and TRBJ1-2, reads GAGVSQSPRYKVAKRGQDVALRCDPISGHVSLFWYQQALGQGPEFLTYFQNEAQLDKSGLPSDRFFAERPEGSVSTLKIQRTQQEDSAVYLCASRPRQGGYGYTFGSGTRLTVV.

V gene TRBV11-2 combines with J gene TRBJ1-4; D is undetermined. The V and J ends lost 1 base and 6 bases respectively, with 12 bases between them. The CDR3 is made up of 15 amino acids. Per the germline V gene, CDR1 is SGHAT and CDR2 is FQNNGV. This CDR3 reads CASSLGQVEYEKLFF. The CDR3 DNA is TGTGCCAGCAGCTTAGGGCAGGTTGAATATGAAAAACTGTTTTTT. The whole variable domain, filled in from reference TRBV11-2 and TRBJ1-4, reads EAGVAQSPRYKIIEKRQSVAFWCNPISGHATLYWYQQILGQGPKLLIQFQNNGVVDDSQLPKDRFSAERLKGVDSTLKIQPAKLEDSAVYLCASSLGQVEYEKLFFGSGTQLSVL.

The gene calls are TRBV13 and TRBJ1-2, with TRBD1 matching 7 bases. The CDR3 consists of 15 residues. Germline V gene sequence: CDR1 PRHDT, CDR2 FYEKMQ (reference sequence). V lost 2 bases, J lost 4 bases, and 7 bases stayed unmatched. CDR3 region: CASSLSSRGVYGYTF. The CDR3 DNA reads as TGTGCCAGCAGCTTATCTTCCAGGGGGGTCTATGGCTACACCTTC.

The CDR3 sequence is CASTWSSNTDTQYF. In DNA, the CDR3 is TGTGCCAGCACCTGGAGCTCCAACACAGATACGCAGTATTTT. The chain links TRBV28 to TRBJ2-3; D is uncertain. There are 14 residues in the CDR3. CDR1 is MDHEN and CDR2 is SYDVKM in the germline V gene. Trimming took off 7 bases at V and 2 bases at J, with 13 bases between the two ends.

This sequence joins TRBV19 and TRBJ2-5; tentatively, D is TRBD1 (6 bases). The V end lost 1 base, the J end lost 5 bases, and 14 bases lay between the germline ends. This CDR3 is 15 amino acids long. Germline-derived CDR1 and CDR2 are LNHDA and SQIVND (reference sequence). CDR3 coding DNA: TGTGCCAGTAGTATAGGAGGTTTCAGGGGCGAGACCCAGTACTTC. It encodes CASSIGGFRGETQYF.

DNA of the CDR3: TGTGCCAGTGAGACAGGGAACTATGGCTACACCTTC. Translated, it gives CASETGNYGYTF. The rearrangement uses TRBV19 and TRBJ1-2; TRBD1 matches 7 bases. Trimming at V came to 8 bases and at J to 2 bases, leaving 2 bases not matched to a gene. Germline V lookup: CDR1 LNHDA, CDR2 SQIVND (reference sequence). The CDR3 covers 12 residues.

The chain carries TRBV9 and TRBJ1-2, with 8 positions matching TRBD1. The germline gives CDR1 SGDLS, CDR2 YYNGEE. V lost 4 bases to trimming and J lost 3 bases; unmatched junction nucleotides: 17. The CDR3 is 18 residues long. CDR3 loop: CASSTRQGSTIFDYGYTF. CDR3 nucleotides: TGTGCCAGCAGCACCCGACAGGGGTCCACGATTTTCGACTATGGCTACACCTTC.

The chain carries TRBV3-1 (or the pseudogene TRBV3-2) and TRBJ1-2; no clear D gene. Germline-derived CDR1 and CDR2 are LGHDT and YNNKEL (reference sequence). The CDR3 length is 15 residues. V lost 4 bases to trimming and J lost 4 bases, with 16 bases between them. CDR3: CASSPRFDEVYGYTF. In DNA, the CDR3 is TGTGCCAGCAGCCCTAGATTCGACGAAGTCTATGGCTACACCTTC.

CDR3 DNA sequence: TGTGCCAGCAGCCGACGGACAGCACAAGCTAACTATGGCTACACCTTC. Protein product: CASSRRTAQANYGYTF. This chain joins TRBV11-2 and TRBJ1-2, with D perhaps TRBD1 (6 bases). Per germline, CDR1 SGHAT and CDR2 FQNNGV. The CDR3 totals 16 residues. V gave up 5 bases and J gave up 0 bases, with 16 bases separating them.